The next 20 T cell receptor beta chains were all read from a single sample in a study of blood T cell repertoires in COVID-19. Data came from immunoSEQ multiplex PCR; TCRdb stores just in-frame clones and leaves some out. The sample shows roughly 460,000 clones, around nine tenths of them seen only once. Sequencing was done on a sample of peripheral blood. The receptors were sampled from a man aged 18 to 30 with COVID-19, enrolled during active disease.

The V gene is TRBV21-1, the J gene TRBJ1-1. TRBV21-1 has pseudogene status. The CDR3 loop spans 14 amino acids. The CDR3 DNA sequence: TGTGCCAGCAGCAAAGGTGCAGGGAGGACTGAAGCTTTCTTT. It specifies CASSKGAGRTEAFF.

This clone was seen only once. This sequence joins TRBV2 and TRBJ2-3, with 7 nucleotides matching TRBD1. Per the germline V gene, CDR1 is SNHLY and CDR2 is FYNNEI. The CDR3 has 15 amino acids. Trimming took 6 bases from V and 1 from J; bases not matched to a gene: 7. The CDR3 DNA follows: TGTGCCAGCAGCCTAGGGGGCGGAGGCACAGATACGCAGTATTTT. Encoded protein: CASSLGGGGTDTQYF.

V gene TRBV19 combines with J gene TRBJ1-4; D is unclear. V gave up 8 bases and J gave up 0 bases, with 10 bases separating them. Germline V gene sequence: CDR1 LNHDA, CDR2 SQIVND (reference sequence). The CDR3 length is 14 residues. The CDR3 spells CASRQYPTNEKLFF. The CDR3 DNA is TGTGCCAGTCGACAATACCCAACTAATGAAAAACTGTTTTTT.

To note about this clone: Other DNA sequences in this sample translate to the same CDR3. V is TRBV19 and J is TRBJ1-6; possible D gene TRBD1, 5 bases. The length of the CDR3 is 14 residues. Germline CDR1 reads LNHDA; CDR2 reads SQIVND (reference sequence). The V end was cut by 2 bases, the J end by 7 bases, with 9 bases between. CDR3: CASSIQGGNSPLHF. The CDR3 coding sequence is TGTGCCAGTAGTATACAGGGTGGGAATTCACCCCTCCACTTT. Looking up the rest from reference TRBV19 and TRBJ1-6 gives the full variable domain: DGGITQSPKYLFRKEGQNVTLSCEQNLNHDAMYWYRQDPGQGLRLIYYSQIVNDFQKGDIAEGYSVSREKKESFPLTVTSAQKNPTAFYLCASSIQGGNSPLHFGNGTRLTVT.

The V and J genes are TRBV3-1 (or the pseudogene TRBV3-2) and TRBJ2-1; the D gene is possibly TRBD1 (6 bases). The germline V gene encodes CDR1 LGHDT and CDR2 YNNKEL (reference sequence). Between the trimmed V and J ends, which lost 0 bases and 4 bases, there was a span of 13 bases. This CDR3 is 16 amino acids long. As DNA, the CDR3 is TGTGCCAGCAGCCAAGATTCAGGGGACCCATACAATGAGCAGTTCTTC. Protein: CASSQDSGDPYNEQFF.

V usage is TRBV19 and J usage is TRBJ2-7, with a weak D call TRBD1 (6 bases). Germline loops: CDR1 LNHDA, CDR2 SQIVND (reference sequence). V lost 3 bases and J 3 bases, leaving 9 bases between the germline ends. The CDR3 sequence is 13 residues long. The CDR3 protein is CASSMGTSYEQYF. CDR3 coding DNA: TGTGCCAGTAGTATGGGGACAAGCTACGAGCAGTACTTC.

This sequence joins TRBV9 and TRBJ1-3; 7 nucleotides agree with TRBD1. CDR3 size: 17 residues. V dropped 3 bases and J dropped 0; count of bases not matched to a gene: 9. Per germline, CDR1 SGDLS and CDR2 YYNGEE. CDR3 coding DNA: TGTGCCAGCAGCGCGTCCGGGACAGAGAACTCTGGAAACACCATATATTTT. Protein product: CASSASGTENSGNTIYF. Filled out from reference TRBV9 and TRBJ1-3, the complete variable domain reads DSGVTQTPKHLITATGQRVTLRCSPRSGDLSVYWYQQSLDQGLQFLIQYYNGEERAKGNILERFSAQQFPDLHSELNLSSLELGDSALYFCASSASGTENSGNTIYFGEGSWLTVV.

The chain employs TRBV2 and TRBJ1-2, with 7 bases lining up with TRBD1. Germline-derived CDR1 and CDR2 are SNHLY and FYNNEI. V lost 4 bases to trimming and J lost 2 bases; unmatched junction nucleotides: 4. This CDR3 is 14 amino acids long. CDR3 amino acids: CASSGRGLNYGYTF. The CDR3 DNA reads TGTGCCAGCAGTGGGAGGGGGCTGAACTATGGCTACACCTTC.

The chain links TRBV5-1 to TRBJ2-1, with TRBD2 matching over 10 bases. The CDR3 spans 15 residues. V shed 5 bases, J shed 3 bases, and the junction held 5 bases outside the gene matches. Germline V gene sequence: CDR1 SGHRS, CDR2 YFSETQ. CDR3: CASRTSGTNYNEQFF. CDR3 nucleotides: TGCGCCAGCAGAACTAGCGGGACCAACTACAATGAGCAGTTCTTC. Filled out from reference TRBV5-1 and TRBJ2-1, the complete variable domain reads KAGVTQTPRYLIKTRGQQVTLSCSPISGHRSVSWYQQTPGQGLQFLFEYFSETQRNKGNFPGRFSGRQFSNSRSEMNVSTLELGDSALYLCASRTSGTNYNEQFFGPGTRLTVL.

The chain uses TRBV11-2 and TRBJ1-1; D ambiguous. Trimming pared 0 bases from V and 5 bases from J, leaving 10 bases between. Germline values: CDR1 SGHAT, CDR2 FQNNGV. The CDR3 spans 14 residues. The CDR3 DNA sequence: TGTGCCAGCAGCTTAGAACCCCAGGTAACTGAAGCTTTCTTT. It is translated as CASSLEPQVTEAFF.

A single count supports this clone. The chain employs TRBV2 and TRBJ1-2; D unclear. CDR1 is SNHLY, CDR2 FYNNEI, per germline. The CDR3 covers 14 residues. V lost 0 bases and J 8 bases, leaving 13 bases between the germline ends. The CDR3 nucleotides are TGTGCCAGCAGTGAAGCGCTTCGCGGGGTCGGCTACACCTTC. Its protein is CASSEALRGVGYTF.

The rearrangement uses TRBV11-2 and TRBJ2-3; a possible D gene is TRBD2 (6 bases). V was pared by 1 base and J by 0 bases, with 8 bases between. This CDR3 has 15 amino acids. Germline V CDR1 and CDR2: SGHAT, FQNNGV. The CDR3 reads CASSLGTTSTDTQYF. CDR3 bases: TGTGCCAGCAGCTTAGGGACTACTAGCACAGATACGCAGTATTTT. The entire variable domain, with the rest obtained from reference TRBV11-2 and TRBJ2-3, is as follows: EAGVAQSPRYKIIEKRQSVAFWCNPISGHATLYWYQQILGQGPKLLIQFQNNGVVDDSQLPKDRFSAERLKGVDSTLKIQPAKLEDSAVYLCASSLGTTSTDTQYFGPGTRLTVL.

The chain uses TRBV9 and TRBJ2-2, with 9 bases matching TRBD1. The V and J ends lost 0 bases and 4 bases, in that order; junction bases with no gene match: 4. The CDR3 consists of 16 residues. Per germline, CDR1 SGDLS and CDR2 YYNGEE. The CDR3 nucleotides are TGTGCCAGCAGCGTAGGGGACAGGGTTGGCACCGGGGAGCTGTTTTTT. Amino acid sequence: CASSVGDRVGTGELFF.

The V and J genes are TRBV29-1 and TRBJ2-5; TRBD1 might be the D (5 bases). Per germline, CDR1 SQVTM and CDR2 ANQGSEA. Trimming cost V 4 bases and J 3 bases, with 9 bases left between them. The CDR3 extends over 12 amino acids. The CDR3 protein is CSVAGFEETQYF. The CDR3 DNA reads as TGCAGCGTTGCAGGGTTTGAAGAGACCCAGTACTTC.

The chain carries TRBV29-1 and TRBJ1-4; 7 positions match TRBD1. This CDR3 region has 15 residues. Germline V gives CDR1 SQVTM, CDR2 ANQGSEA. The V gene end was trimmed by 4 bases and the J gene end by 8 bases; junction bases not matched to a gene: 13. CDR3 region: CSVGPRQGSMEKLFF. CDR3 coding DNA: TGCAGCGTTGGGCCGAGACAGGGAAGTATGGAAAAACTGTTTTTT.

V is TRBV13 and J is TRBJ1-2, with 8 bases fitting TRBD1. This CDR3 is built from 14 residues. The V gene end was trimmed by 5 bases and the J gene end by 6 bases; junction bases not matched to a gene: 8. Germline assignment: CDR1 PRHDT and CDR2 FYEKMQ (reference sequence). CDR3 residues: CASSHRGGSHGYTF. The CDR3 DNA is TGTGCCAGCAGCCACAGGGGGGGTAGCCATGGCTACACCTTC.

The chain has TRBV20-1 and TRBJ1-1; no firm D call. V was shortened by 3 bases and J by 3 bases, with 11 bases between the two germline ends. In germline, CDR1 is DFQATT, CDR2 SNEGSKA (reference sequence). The CDR3 covers 13 residues. The CDR3 sequence: CSASLWRDTEAFF. In DNA, the CDR3 is TGCAGTGCTAGTTTGTGGAGGGACACTGAAGCTTTCTTT.

This chain links TRBV7-2 with TRBJ2-2; D might be TRBD1 (6 bases). This CDR3 spans 15 amino acids. CDR1 and CDR2 (germline): SGHTA, FQGNSA. The V end lost 5 bases, the J end lost 3 bases, and 13 bases lay between the germline ends. The CDR3 spells CASSPWDTDTGELFF. The CDR3 nucleotides are TGTGCCAGCAGCCCGTGGGACACCGACACCGGGGAGCTGTTTTTT. Together with reference TRBV7-2 and TRBJ2-2, the CDR3 gives the full variable domain: GAGVSQSPSNKVTEKGKDVELRCDPISGHTALYWYRQSLGQGLEFLIYFQGNSAPDKSGLPSDRFSAERTGGSVSTLTIQRTQQEDSAVYLCASSPWDTDTGELFFGEGSRLTVL.

This clone was recorded only once. The V call is TRBV14, the J call TRBJ1-2, with 8 bases that match TRBD1. This CDR3 contains 13 residues. Germline loops: CDR1 SGHDN, CDR2 FVKESK. Trimming cost V 6 bases and J 8 bases; bases outside gene matches: 8. The CDR3 DNA follows: TGTGCCAGCAGGACGGACAGGGCGCGGGGCTACACCTTC. Translated, it gives CASRTDRARGYTF.

V is TRBV6-5 and J is TRBJ1-1, with D possibly matching TRBD1 (5 bases). In germline, CDR1 is MNHEY, CDR2 SVGAGI. The CDR3 is 15 residues long. Trimming pared 2 bases from V and 5 bases from J, leaving 15 bases between. The CDR3 region is CASSYAQGGRTEAFF. In DNA, the CDR3 is TGTGCCAGCAGTTACGCGCAGGGAGGACGGACTGAAGCTTTCTTT.